This is a list of T cell receptor beta chains from one sample in a study of glioma-infiltrating T cells. Via MiXCR, TCRdb re-called the multiplex PCR reads, giving one row per CDR3 protein. The sample lists about 180,000 distinct CDR3 sequences; around 42% were seen once. Sequences were obtained from glioma tissue, nonneoplastic brain tissue, or PBMCs (not recorded which). The receptor set was obtained from a human donor with low-grade glioma or glioblastoma, undergoing nonglioma brain surgery, or in good health (not recorded which). Both conserved end residues are part of each CDR3. A D gene is named only where the DNA matches it firmly. A clone size is listed for some rows: how often the clone was seen (once, few, many), or a class if it is expanded.

abundance: -; v_gene: TRBV4-2; d_gene: -; j_gene: TRBJ1-4; CDR3nt: TGTGCCAGCAGCCAACCGACGGGCGCAGGGGATGAAAAACTGTTTTTT; CDR3aa: CASSQPTGAGDEKLFF
abundance: many; v_gene: TRBV20-1; d_gene: TRBD1; j_gene: TRBJ2-7; CDR3nt: TGCAGTGCTAGTTTCCGACAGGGGGCGGGCGAGCAGTACTTC; CDR3aa: CSASFRQGAGEQYF
abundance: -; v_gene: TRBV20-1; d_gene: -; j_gene: TRBJ2-3; CDR3nt: TGCAGTGCTGCAGGGGCGGGCAACCCAGATACGCAGTATTTC; CDR3aa: CSAAGAGNPDTQYF
abundance: few; v_gene: TRBV5-4; d_gene: -; j_gene: TRBJ2-7; CDR3nt: TGTGCCAGCAGCTTGGTCCCGCGGCGGCAACGAACCTACGAGCAGTACTTC; CDR3aa: CASSLVPRRQRTYEQYF
abundance: many; v_gene: TRBV2; d_gene: -; j_gene: TRBJ1-6; CDR3nt: TGTGCCAGCAGTGAACTCACTACCAATTCACCCCTCCACTTT; CDR3aa: CASSELTTNSPLHF
abundance: many; v_gene: TRBV19; d_gene: -; j_gene: TRBJ2-1; CDR3nt: TGTGCCAGTAGTTCCCCCCGCGGCGAGCAGTTCTTC; CDR3aa: CASSSPRGEQFF
abundance: -; v_gene: TRBV6-2/TRBV6-3; d_gene: -; j_gene: TRBJ2-1; CDR3nt: TGTGCCAGCAGTGCACTTACAACTTCCGAGCAGTTCTTC; CDR3aa: CASSALTTSEQFF
abundance: -; v_gene: TRBV10-3; d_gene: -; j_gene: TRBJ2-1; CDR3nt: TGTGCCATCAGTGGATTAGCGGTATCCTTCTCCTACAATGAGCAGTTCTTC; CDR3aa: CAISGLAVSFSYNEQFF
abundance: many; v_gene: TRBV7-2; d_gene: TRBD2; j_gene: TRBJ2-1; CDR3nt: TGTGCCAGCAGCTTAGTGGCTAGCGGCAATGAGCAGTTCTTC; CDR3aa: CASSLVASGNEQFF
abundance: many; v_gene: TRBV7-2; d_gene: TRBD2; j_gene: TRBJ2-3; CDR3nt: TGTGCCAGCAGCATCAGGCTAGCGGGAGTCACAGATACGCAGTATTTT; CDR3aa: CASSIRLAGVTDTQYF
abundance: many; v_gene: TRBV24-1; d_gene: -; j_gene: TRBJ2-1; CDR3nt: TGTGCCACCAGTGATCAGGGGACACGCTCCTACAATGAGCAGTTCTTC; CDR3aa: CATSDQGTRSYNEQFF
abundance: many; v_gene: TRBV6-1; d_gene: -; j_gene: TRBJ2-4; CDR3nt: TGTGCCAGCAGTGATACAGGGCTGAACATTCAGTACTTC; CDR3aa: CASSDTGLNIQYF
abundance: few; v_gene: TRBV2; d_gene: TRBD2; j_gene: TRBJ2-5; CDR3nt: TGTGCCAGCAGCTTCGGGACTAGAGAAGAGACCCAGTACTTC; CDR3aa: CASSFGTREETQYF
abundance: many; v_gene: TRBV12-3/TRBV12-4; d_gene: -; j_gene: TRBJ2-7; CDR3nt: TGTGCCAGCAGGGGTACAGGGTACGAGCAGTACTTC; CDR3aa: CASRGTGYEQYF
abundance: many; v_gene: TRBV6-1; d_gene: -; j_gene: TRBJ1-2; CDR3nt: TGTGCCAGTAAAATAGAAACAGGTCGAAGTGGCTACACCTTC; CDR3aa: CASKIETGRSGYTF
abundance: -; v_gene: TRBV6-1; d_gene: -; j_gene: TRBJ2-2; CDR3nt: TGTGCCAGCAGTCCCGGACAGCTCGCGAACACCGGGGAGCTGTTTTTT; CDR3aa: CASSPGQLANTGELFF
abundance: few; v_gene: TRBV7-8; d_gene: TRBD2; j_gene: TRBJ2-2; CDR3nt: TGTGCCAGCAGCGCCGGACTAGCGGGAAACACCGGGGAGCTGTTTTTT; CDR3aa: CASSAGLAGNTGELFF
abundance: -; v_gene: TRBV6-1; d_gene: -; j_gene: TRBJ1-1; CDR3nt: TGTGCCAGCAGTTTGGGGATATGGAACACTGAAGCTTTCTTT; CDR3aa: CASSLGIWNTEAFF